What follows are 10 T cell receptor beta chains derived from one specimen sequenced in a study of Ad26.COV2.S vaccination and SARS-CoV-2 variants. Treatment reported: over 15 received Ad26.COV2.S at low or high dose, single or two shots; about 5 received placebo; per-sample allocation not given. Sample collection was performed on day 63 after the first vaccine or placebo injection. Assay: immunoSEQ multiplex PCR; the TCRdb copy retains only in-frame clones and omits some. The sample holds hundreds of thousands of clones; around 90% are singletons and the top ten take approximately 5.9%. Sequenced here: peripheral blood, sampled in a trial of Ad26.COV2.S vaccine versus placebo. The source of these receptors is a person between 18 and 65 years old who received the Ad26.COV2.S COVID-19 vaccine or a placebo.

This clone was counted a single time. CDR3 nucleotide sequence: TGCGCCAGCAGCCCGGAAGGGGGATCCAATCAGCCCCAGCATTTT. This encodes CASSPEGGSNQPQHF. The chain combines TRBV5-1 with TRBJ1-5, with a possible D match to TRBD1 (6 bases). The germline V and J ends were trimmed by 4 bases and 3 bases, with 14 bases remaining between them. The CDR3 runs to 15 residues. CDR1 is SGHRS, CDR2 YFSETQ, per germline.

This clone showed up just once. This chain uses TRBV25-1 with TRBJ2-1; perhaps TRBD2 as D (6 bases). CDR1 is MGHDK and CDR2 is SYGVNS in the germline V gene. The CDR3 runs 17 residues. Trimming removed 7 bases from V and 4 bases from J, with 23 bases in between. The CDR3 DNA reads TGTGCCAGCACCCCAGTGACTAGTATAGGGCCATACAATGAGCAGTTCTTC. This sequence encodes CASTPVTSIGPYNEQFF.

The V gene is TRBV6-1, the J gene TRBJ2-3, with 11 nucleotides matching TRBD2. CDR1 MNHNS and CDR2 SASEGT come from the germline V gene. The junction had 4 bases not matched to a gene; V was cut back by 3 bases and J by 5 bases. CDR3 length: 15 residues. CDR3 residues: CASSEASGGRDTQYF. Written as DNA, the CDR3 is TGTGCCAGCAGTGAGGCTAGCGGGGGGAGAGATACGCAGTATTTT.

The CDR3 region has the DNA TGTGCCAGCAGTATGAGACAGGCCAGGAACACTGAAGCTTTCTTT. It translates to CASSMRQARNTEAFF. The gene calls are TRBV27 and TRBJ1-1; possibly TRBD1 for D (6 bases). The CDR3 totals 15 residues. V was cut by 5 bases and J by 1 base, with 14 bases left in between. Germline loops: CDR1 MNHEY, CDR2 SMNVEV (reference sequence).

The chain couples TRBV28 to TRBJ2-1; the D gene is possibly TRBD1 (6 bases). The CDR3 spans 14 residues. V shed 7 bases and J shed 0 bases, with 10 bases lying between them. Per germline, CDR1 MDHEN and CDR2 SYDVKM. In nucleotides, the CDR3 is TGTGCCAGCACCGAGGACAGCTCCTACAATGAGCAGTTCTTC. Its translation: CASTEDSSYNEQFF. The full variable domain, completed using reference TRBV28 and TRBJ2-1, is DVKVTQSSRYLVKRTGEKVFLECVQDMDHENMFWYRQDPGLGLRLIYFSYDVKMKEKGDIPEGYSVSREKKERFSLILESASTNQTSMYLCASTEDSSYNEQFFGPGTRLTVL.

As for this clone: One end of the junction varies from germline; a read error may be responsible. This chain joins TRBV28 and TRBJ2-1; 11 nucleotides agree with TRBD2. Germline CDR1 is MDHEN and CDR2 is SYDVKM. This CDR3 spans 15 amino acids. CDR3 loop: CASSSTGLAGRGSVF. The CDR3 DNA reads TGTGCCAGCAGTTCAACAGGACTAGCGGGTAGGGGGTCGGTCTTC.

The chain uses TRBV10-3 and TRBJ1-4; maybe TRBD1 (5 bases). Germline assignment: CDR1 ENHRY and CDR2 SYGVKD. The CDR3 is 13 amino acids. V was clipped by 8 bases and J by 5 bases, with 12 bases between them. The CDR3 DNA sequence: TGTGCCATCTCTGTGACAGTCAATGAAAAACTGTTTTTT. Amino acids: CAISVTVNEKLFF.

V and J are TRBV20-1 and TRBJ2-1; the match to TRBD2 covers 10 bases. The CDR3 is made up of 16 amino acids. With V trimmed by 3 bases and J by 7 bases, 12 bases remained unmatched. Germline V gene lookup returns CDR1 DFQATT and CDR2 SNEGSKA (reference sequence). DNA for the CDR3: TGCAGTGCTAGTGTTTGGGGAAGCGGGAGGGATAATGAGCAGTTCTTC. Translating it yields CSASVWGSGRDNEQFF.

Only one count was recorded for this clone. The rearrangement uses TRBV6-6 and TRBJ1-1; D may be TRBD1 (5 bases). Germline V gene sequence: CDR1 MNHNY, CDR2 SVGAGI (reference sequence). The CDR3 has 12 amino acids. Deletions cut 4 bases from V and 6 bases from J, with 9 bases between. CDR3 in amino acids: CASSLQVAEAFF. The CDR3 DNA is TGTGCCAGCAGTTTACAGGTTGCTGAAGCTTTCTTT.

This chain uses TRBV5-4 with TRBJ2-7, with TRBD2 matching 11 bases. CDR3 length: 16 residues. Germline V CDR1 and CDR2: SGHNT, YYREEE (reference sequence). J lost 4 bases, V lost 5 bases, and 11 bases had no gene match. The CDR3 DNA reads as TGTGCCAGCAGTCGAGGGAGACTAGCGGGACTATACGAGCAGTACTTC. Protein: CASSRGRLAGLYEQYF.